The source of this T cell receptor (beta chain) is a study of shared clonotypes between healthy human individuals. Naive CD8 cells, CD45RO-negative and positively selected for CCR7, excluded terminally differentiated effector memory CD45RA+ cells. Study-wide results and limits: The represented genetic and exposure-history diversity was limited by the small number of donors. Sequencing depth was predicted to influence how clonotypes are shared among donors. What naive subsets generally showed was a larger estimated richness than memory subsets showed.

About this clone itself: What it binds is unknown.

The CDR3 runs 14 residues. The V end lost 2 bases, the J end lost 4 bases, and 9 bases lay between the germline ends. CDR1 and CDR2 from the germline V gene are SGHVS and FNYEAQ. TCRdb's copy holds only in-frame clones and misses some; the assay was immunoSEQ multiplex PCR. The sample contains about 1.9 million clones, over 85% of which appear only once. This chain joins TRBV7-6 and TRBJ2-1; D gene uncertain. This TCR was sampled from a man younger than 30 in good health. Some clones in this sample may be carry-over from other donors' samples. Sequencing was done on a sample of naive CD8+ T cells from PBMCs. Written as DNA, the CDR3 is TGTGCCAGCAGCTTAATCGCAGATTACAATGAGCAGTTCTTC. Amino acids: CASSLIADYNEQFF.